This T cell receptor (beta chain) is from a study of Graves' ophthalmopathy and Graves' hyperthyroidism. Amplifying from RNA transcripts, the study obtained TCR beta CDR3 regions. First-round RT-PCR relied on HTBI primers, and a second-round multiplex PCR came next. TCRdb independently ran MiXCR on the multiplex PCR reads; one entry per CDR3 protein. Of some 240,000 distinct CDR3 sequences listed, around 45% were seen once; the top ten hold roughly half. The CDR3 loop spans 14 amino acids. Germline V gene data show CDR1 as SGHAT and CDR2 as FQNNGV. The chain combines TRBV11-2 with TRBJ2-5, with 9 bases lining up with TRBD1. The J call is uncertain, as TRBJ2-1 better fits the DNA end. Sequenced material: peripheral blood. This receptor was obtained from an adult man with Graves' ophthalmopathy. This CDR3 is CASSFGTGMNEQFF. In DNA, the CDR3 is TGTGCCAGCAGCTTTGGGACAGGGATGAATGAGCAGTTCTTC.